The rows below give T cell receptor beta chains drawn from one sample of a study of shared clonotypes between healthy human individuals. Profiling relied on immunoSEQ multiplex PCR, and the TCRdb table lists in-frame clones only, not all of them. The sample lists about 1.1 million clones, 75% to 80% seen once, with roughly 0.56% in the top ten. Sample: memory CD4+ T cells from PBMCs. The receptors were sampled from a man between 18 and 35 years old in good health. Some clones in this sample may be carry-over from other donors' samples. Both conserved end residues are part of each CDR3. The order of the fields is V gene, clone size, D gene, J gene, CDR3 DNA, CDR3 protein. A D gene is named only where the DNA matches it firmly. Clone sizes are given selectively: once, few, many, or a class where the clone is expanded.

TRBV7-2	many	NA	TRBJ2-7	TGTGCCAGCAGCTTAATGCGTCACTCCTACGAGCAGTACTTC	CASSLMRHSYEQYF
TRBV5-1	NA	TRBD1	TRBJ2-2	TGCGCCAGCAGCTCGGGACAGTCGAACACCGGGGAGCTGTTTTTT	CASSSGQSNTGELFF
TRBV2	NA	NA	TRBJ2-2	TGTGCCAGCAGCGGAGATGCCGGGGAGCTGTTTTTT	CASSGDAGELFF
TRBV18	NA	TRBD1	TRBJ1-1	TGTGCCAGCTCACCGGTCAGGACAGGGCCGAACACTGAAGCTTTCTTT	CASSPVRTGPNTEAFF
TRBV23-1	NA	TRBD1	TRBJ1-1	TGCGCCAGCAGCTCCCCGGTCGGACAGGGGAATATGAACACTGAAGCTTTCTTT	CASSSPVGQGNMNTEAFF
TRBV2	NA	NA	TRBJ2-3	TGTGCCAGCAGTATGGGACTGAGCACAGATACGCAGTATTTT	CASSMGLSTDTQYF
TRBV7-2	NA	NA	TRBJ2-2	TGTGCCAGCAGCTCCCCCAGGCACACCGGGGAGCTGTTTTTT	CASSSPRHTGELFF
TRBV28	NA	NA	TRBJ1-1	TGTGCCAGTGGAGCCAGATTGAACACTGAAGCTTTCTTT	CASGARLNTEAFF
TRBV27	NA	NA	TRBJ1-1	TGTGCCAGCAGTTTATCTTCAGAGAACACTGAAGCTTTCTTT	CASSLSSENTEAFF
TRBV19	NA	NA	TRBJ2-7	TGTGCCAGTAGCCGGGGGGGACAGGATGCCTACGAGCAGTACTTC	CASSRGGQDAYEQYF
TRBV2	NA	NA	TRBJ1-2	TGTGCCAGCATCGGTTTTGGAGGCTACACCTTC	CASIGFGGYTF
TRBV7-3	NA	NA	TRBJ1-2	TGTGCCAGCAGCTTAAATGGCGGATATGGCTACACCTTC	CASSLNGGYGYTF
TRBV7-9	NA	NA	TRBJ1-5	TGTGCCAGCAGCTTAGACCTTCCCTATCAGCCCCAGCATTTT	CASSLDLPYQPQHF
TRBV5-1	NA	NA	TRBJ1-3	TGCGCCAGCAGCCGGAATACGGGGGTCGTGGACACCATATATTTT	CASSRNTGVVDTIYF
TRBV18	NA	NA	TRBJ2-3	TGTGCCAGCTCAGTGCAGGGAGCAGATACGCAGTATTTT	CASSVQGADTQYF
TRBV4-1	NA	NA	TRBJ2-6	TGCGCCAGCAGCCAAGCTTCCGGGGCCAACGTCCTGACTTTC	CASSQASGANVLTF
TRBV7-7	NA	TRBD2	TRBJ2-1	TGTGCCAGCAGCTCCCTGGGACTAGTCGGTGAGCAGTTCTTC	CASSSLGLVGEQFF
TRBV7-3	NA	NA	TRBJ2-7	TGTGCCAGCAGCCCTAACAGCCAGGCCGGAGAGCAGTACTTC	CASSPNSQAGEQYF
TRBV28	NA	NA	TRBJ1-5	TGTGCCAGCAGTTTCCGATTTGCCCAGCATTTT	CASSFRFAQHF
TRBV14	NA	NA	TRBJ1-2	TGTGCCAGCAGCCCTGGACAGTTGTATGGCTACACCTTC	CASSPGQLYGYTF
TRBV5-1	NA	TRBD1	TRBJ2-6	TGCGCCAGCAGCCCCGGGACAGACGTTTCTGGGGCCAACGTCCTGACTTTC	CASSPGTDVSGANVLTF
TRBV25-1	NA	NA	TRBJ2-1	TGTGCCAGCACTTACAGCCTGGAGGGCTACAATGAGCAGTTCTTC	CASTYSLEGYNEQFF
TRBV5-4	few	TRBD2	TRBJ2-5	TGTGCCAGCAGCCGGCCGGGACTAGCGGGAGGTGTCAAGACCCAGTACTTC	CASSRPGLAGGVKTQYF
TRBV18	NA	TRBD1	TRBJ2-2	TGTGCCAGCTCACTTGGACAGGCCGTCTTCACCGGGGAGCTGTTTTTT	CASSLGQAVFTGELFF
TRBV11-2	few	NA	TRBJ2-1	TGTGCCAGCAGCGGGAGGAGCTCCTACAATGAGCAGTTCTTC	CASSGRSSYNEQFF
TRBV9	NA	TRBD1	TRBJ1-4	TGTGCCAGCAGCGTAGCTGGGGGACAGGGAGGCGAAAAACTGTTTTTT	CASSVAGGQGGEKLFF
TRBV7-3	NA	NA	TRBJ2-3	TGTGCCAGCAGCACCCGAGAGGGGCACGATTTGAGCACAGATACGCAGTATTTT	CASSTREGHDLSTDTQYF
TRBV6-6	NA	NA	TRBJ2-7	TGTGCCAGCAGTTACTCCCGAGGCTACGAGCAGTACTTC	CASSYSRGYEQYF
TRBV15	NA	NA	TRBJ1-1	TGTGCCACCAGCAGAGTTTCCCCTGAAGCTTTCTTT	CATSRVSPEAFF
TRBV19	NA	NA	TRBJ2-7	TGTGCCAGTAGTCCAGGGCGCCTATCCTACGAGCAGTACTTC	CASSPGRLSYEQYF
TRBV5-1	few	NA	TRBJ2-2	TGCGCCAGCAGCTTGGGCACGTACACCGGGGAGCTGTTTTTT	CASSLGTYTGELFF
TRBV28	few	NA	TRBJ1-2	TGTGCCAGCAGTTTAGTCTCGGGGGGCTACACCTTC	CASSLVSGGYTF
TRBV9	once	NA	TRBJ1-2	TGTGCCAGCAGGAGGGCAGGGGACCTCGGGGGCTACACCTTC	CASRRAGDLGGYTF
TRBV6-1	NA	NA	TRBJ1-5	TGTGCCAGCAGTGCATGGGACGGTAGCAATCAGCCCCAGCATTTT	CASSAWDGSNQPQHF
TRBV19	NA	NA	TRBJ1-1	TGTGCCAGTACCGCCTGGGACCGGAGCAACACTGAAGCTTTCTTT	CASTAWDRSNTEAFF
TRBV7-3	few	NA	TRBJ2-5	TGTGCCAGCAGCTTACAGATTCAAGAGACCCAGTACTTC	CASSLQIQETQYF
TRBV28	NA	NA	TRBJ2-6	TGTGCCAGCAGGCCTTTGGACAGATACTCTGGGGCCAACGTCCTGACTTTC	CASRPLDRYSGANVLTF
TRBV7-6	NA	NA	TRBJ2-7	TGTGCCAGCAGCCCCCCCCTGGGCGAGCAGTACTTC	CASSPPLGEQYF
TRBV5-4	NA	TRBD2	TRBJ2-3	TGTGCCAGCAGCTTGGTAGCGGGAGGGGGGGCAGATACGCAGTATTTT	CASSLVAGGGADTQYF
TRBV6-1	NA	NA	TRBJ1-4	TGTGCCAGCGGCTTCGGATTTGAAAAACTGTTTTTT	CASGFGFEKLFF
TRBV5-1	once	TRBD1	TRBJ1-3	TGCGCCAGCAGCCCCGGACAGGCCGGGAACACCATATATTTT	CASSPGQAGNTIYF
TRBV25-1	NA	NA	TRBJ2-6	TGTGCCAGCAGTTCAGGGGAAAACTCTGGGGCCAACGTCCTGACTTTC	CASSSGENSGANVLTF
TRBV4-3	NA	NA	TRBJ1-2	TGCGCCAGCAGCCAAGAACGGCCCGGGTACTATGGCTACACCTTC	CASSQERPGYYGYTF
TRBV6-6	NA	NA	TRBJ2-2	TGTGCCAGCAGCAACCGGGGTAACACCGGGGAGCTGTTTTTT	CASSNRGNTGELFF
TRBV7-9	NA	NA	TRBJ2-2	TGTGCCAGCAGCTCAGGACGTGGCTTCCGGGAGCTGTTTTTT	CASSSGRGFRELFF
TRBV4-1	few	TRBD2	TRBJ2-3	TGCGCCAGCAGGCGACTAGCGGGAGTAAATACGCAGTATTTT	CASRRLAGVNTQYF
TRBV6-6	NA	TRBD1	TRBJ1-5	TGTGCCAGCACCTTTGGACAGGCTAATCAGCCCCAGCATTTT	CASTFGQANQPQHF
TRBV7-8	few	NA	TRBJ1-2	TGTGCCAGCAGCTCGATCGGCTATGGCTACACCTTC	CASSSIGYGYTF
TRBV11-2	NA	NA	TRBJ2-3	TGTGCCAGCAGACTCCTCACAGATACGCAGTATTTT	CASRLLTDTQYF
TRBV7-9	NA	TRBD2	TRBJ2-7	TGTGCCAGCACCCTCGCGGGGGGCGCTTACGAGCAGTACTTC	CASTLAGGAYEQYF
TRBV28	NA	NA	TRBJ2-4	TGTGCCAGCAGTCCCCTAGACCAATTAGCCAAAAACATTCAGTACTTC	CASSPLDQLAKNIQYF
TRBV19	NA	NA	TRBJ1-2	TGTGCCAGTAGTACTGGGGTAGTCGCCGGCGGTTACTATGGCTACACCTTC	CASSTGVVAGGYYGYTF
TRBV5-1	NA	NA	TRBJ2-1	TGCGCCAGCAGCTTGTTGGTTGTCCCAAATGAGCAGTTCTTC	CASSLLVVPNEQFF
TRBV2	NA	NA	TRBJ2-2	TGTGCCAGCAGTGTGACCCTCAACACCGGGGAGCTGTTTTTT	CASSVTLNTGELFF
TRBV30	NA	NA	TRBJ2-6	TGTGCCTGGAGTACCGGGGCCAACGTCCTGACTTTC	CAWSTGANVLTF
TRBV28	NA	TRBD2	TRBJ2-2	TGTGCCAGCAAAAGGAACCCCGGACTAGTCGGCGGGGAGCTGTTTTTT	CASKRNPGLVGGELFF
TRBV5-1	few	TRBD1	TRBJ1-2	TGCGCCAGCAGCTTGGCGGCCACGACAGGGACAGGTGGCTACACCTTC	CASSLAATTGTGGYTF
TRBV19	once	NA	TRBJ2-7	TGTGCCAGTAGCCGAGGGGGCGAGCAGTACTTC	CASSRGGEQYF
TRBV7-9	NA	NA	TRBJ2-5	TGTGCCAGCAGCGCTTCTCTTAGGGTAGAGACCCAGTACTTC	CASSASLRVETQYF
TRBV19	NA	NA	TRBJ1-1	TGTGCCAGTAGTATAAAAGGGGCATCCGCTGAAGCTTTCTTT	CASSIKGASAEAFF